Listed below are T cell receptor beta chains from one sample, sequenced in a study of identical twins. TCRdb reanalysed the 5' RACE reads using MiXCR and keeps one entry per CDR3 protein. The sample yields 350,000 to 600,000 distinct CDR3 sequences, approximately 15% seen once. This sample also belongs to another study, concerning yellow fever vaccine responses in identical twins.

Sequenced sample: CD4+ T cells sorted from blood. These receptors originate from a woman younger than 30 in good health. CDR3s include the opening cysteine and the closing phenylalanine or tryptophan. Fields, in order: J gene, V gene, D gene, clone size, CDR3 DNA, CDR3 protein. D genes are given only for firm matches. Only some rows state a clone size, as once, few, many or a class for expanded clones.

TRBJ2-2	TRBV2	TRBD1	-	TGTGCCAGCAGGGGGTCTGGGACAGTGTTGACCGGGGAGCTGTTTTTT	CASRGSGTVLTGELFF
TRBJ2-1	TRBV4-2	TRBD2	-	TGTGCCAGCAGCCAAGTCAGCGGGAGTGGGAGTGAGCAGTTCTTC	CASSQVSGSGSEQFF
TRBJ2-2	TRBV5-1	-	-	TGCGCCAGCAGTCAACGGCAAAACGGGGAGCTGTTTTTT	CASSQRQNGELFF
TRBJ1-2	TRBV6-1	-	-	TGTGCCAGCAGCCAAACAGGGATTATGAGCTATGGCTACACCTTC	CASSQTGIMSYGYTF
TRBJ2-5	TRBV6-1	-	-	TGTGCCAGCCAGGAGATACGACAAGAGACCCAGTACTTC	CASQEIRQETQYF
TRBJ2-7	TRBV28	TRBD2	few	TGTGCCAGCAGCTTTTCCCGGACTAGCGGGAGGCCCGAGCAGTACTTC	CASSFSRTSGRPEQYF
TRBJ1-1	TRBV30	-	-	TGTGCCTGGAGTGCTCTAGGGAAGGGGAACATGAACACTGAAGCTTTCTTT	CAWSALGKGNMNTEAFF
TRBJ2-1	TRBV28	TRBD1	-	TGTGCCAGCAGTTTAGGGACAGGGGGCGTCACAAGCTCCTACAATGAGCAGTTCTTC	CASSLGTGGVTSSYNEQFF
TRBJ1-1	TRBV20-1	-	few	TGCAGTGCTAGAGATCCGGGGGCTAGAGAAGCTTTCTTT	CSARDPGAREAFF
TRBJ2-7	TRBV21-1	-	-	TGTGCCAGCAGCAGAGCTCGGCGCGGGAGAGACGAGCAGTACTTC	CASSRARRGRDEQYF
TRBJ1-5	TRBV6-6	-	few	TGTGCCAGCAGTTCTTATAGCAATCAGCCCCAGCATTTT	CASSSYSNQPQHF
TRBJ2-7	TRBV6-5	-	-	TGTGCCAGCAGTAACCGAAGGGGGAACAGTTACGAGCAGTACTTC	CASSNRRGNSYEQYF
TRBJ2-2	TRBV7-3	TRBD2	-	TGTGCCAGCAGTTGGAGTGCGGGGGGGCTTACCGGGGAGCTGTTTTTT	CASSWSAGGLTGELFF
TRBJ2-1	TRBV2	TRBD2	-	TGTGCCAGCAGTGGGGTAGGACTAGCTTTCAATGAGCAGTTCTTC	CASSGVGLAFNEQFF
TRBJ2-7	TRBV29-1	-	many	TGCAGCGTTTCCCCCAGCGGTAACTACGAGCAGTACTTC	CSVSPSGNYEQYF
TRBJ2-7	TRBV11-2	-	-	TGTGCCAGCAGCTTAGGGGGGACCACCCCTTACGAGCAGTACTTC	CASSLGGTTPYEQYF
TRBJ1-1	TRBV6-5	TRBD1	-	TGTGCCAGCAGTTACTACCGGGACAGGGAGAACACTGAAGCTTTCTTT	CASSYYRDRENTEAFF
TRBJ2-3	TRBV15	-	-	TGTGCCACCAGCAGAGTCGGGGAGACAGATACGCAGTATTTT	CATSRVGETDTQYF
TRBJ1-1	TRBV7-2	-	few	TGTGCCAGCAGCGCGAGGATGAACACTGAAGCTTTCTTT	CASSARMNTEAFF
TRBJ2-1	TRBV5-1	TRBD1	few	TGCGCCAGCAGCGCCGGGGACAGACACAATGAGCAGTTCTTC	CASSAGDRHNEQFF
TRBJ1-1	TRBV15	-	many	TGTGCCACCAGCAGAGATCGGGGGCATGAAGCTTTCTTT	CATSRDRGHEAFF
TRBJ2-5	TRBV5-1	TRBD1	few	TGCGCCAGCAGCTTGGGGGCTTTGAGACAGGGGCAAGAGACCCAGTACTTC	CASSLGALRQGQETQYF
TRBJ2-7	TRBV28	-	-	TGTGCCAGCGGCCTGTGGGGGACGTCCTACGAGCAGTACTTC	CASGLWGTSYEQYF
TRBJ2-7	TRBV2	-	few	TGTGCCAGCAGATCCAGGGGTGCCGAGCAGTACTTC	CASRSRGAEQYF
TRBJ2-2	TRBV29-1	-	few	TGCAGCGTTGACGGGGGGCGAGGAGGGTCGCGGAGCACCGGGGAGCTGTTTTTT	CSVDGGRGGSRSTGELFF
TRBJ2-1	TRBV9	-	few	TGTGCCAGCAGCGATACGGGGGGCCCCTACAATGAGCAGTTCTTC	CASSDTGGPYNEQFF
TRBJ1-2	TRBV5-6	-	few	TGTGCCAGCAGCTTGTTCGCAGGCCCCTATGGCTACACCTTC	CASSLFAGPYGYTF
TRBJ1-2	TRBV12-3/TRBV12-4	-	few	TGTGCCAGCAGTTTACAGAACAATAACTATGGCTACACCTTC	CASSLQNNNYGYTF
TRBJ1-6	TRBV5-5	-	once	TGTGCCAGCAGCCCCCCACGTGCGAATTTGCCACCCCTCCACTTT	CASSPPRANLPPLHF
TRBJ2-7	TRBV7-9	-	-	TGTGCCAGCAGCTCCAAGGGTTGGGAGCAGTACTTC	CASSSKGWEQYF
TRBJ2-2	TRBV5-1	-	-	TGCGCCAGCAGGTCAGCCTCCAGGGCCGGGGAGCTGTCTTTT	CASRSASRAGELSF
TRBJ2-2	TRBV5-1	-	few	TGCGCCAGCAGCTCATCTGGTCGAGGGAACACCGGGGAGCTGTTTTTT	CASSSSGRGNTGELFF
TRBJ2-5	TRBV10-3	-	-	TGTGCCACCGAGGACAGGGAGGGAGAGACCCAGTACTTC	CATEDREGETQYF
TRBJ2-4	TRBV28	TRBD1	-	TGTGCCAGCAGCCCCCCCCAATCAGGGGGCAGACGGTACTTC	CASSPPQSGGRRYF
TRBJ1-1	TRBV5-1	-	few	TGCGCCAGCAGCGAGGGGAGCGGCACTGAAGCTTTCTTT	CASSEGSGTEAFF
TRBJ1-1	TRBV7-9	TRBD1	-	TGTGCCAGCAGCTTAGGGGACAGGAACACTGAAGCTTTCTTT	CASSLGDRNTEAFF
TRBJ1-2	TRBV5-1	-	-	TGCGCCAGCAGCTTGGAAGGGTTGAGCTATGGCTACACCTTC	CASSLEGLSYGYTF
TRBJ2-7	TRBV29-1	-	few	TGCAGCGCCAACTGGGCAGATAAACCCTACGAGCAGTACTTC	CSANWADKPYEQYF
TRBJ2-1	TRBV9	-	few	TGTGCCAGCAGCCCCAGGAGTAGGAATGAGCAGTTCTTC	CASSPRSRNEQFF
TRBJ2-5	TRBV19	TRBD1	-	TGTGCCAGTAGTAGCCCGGGACAGGGCTTCCAAGAGACCCAGTACTTC	CASSSPGQGFQETQYF
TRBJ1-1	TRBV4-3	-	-	TGCGCCAGCAGCCATCCCGCCGGGACAGAAGCTTTCTTT	CASSHPAGTEAFF
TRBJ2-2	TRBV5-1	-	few	TGCGCCAGCAGCTTGTTGGTGGACACCGGGGAGCTGTTTTTT	CASSLLVDTGELFF